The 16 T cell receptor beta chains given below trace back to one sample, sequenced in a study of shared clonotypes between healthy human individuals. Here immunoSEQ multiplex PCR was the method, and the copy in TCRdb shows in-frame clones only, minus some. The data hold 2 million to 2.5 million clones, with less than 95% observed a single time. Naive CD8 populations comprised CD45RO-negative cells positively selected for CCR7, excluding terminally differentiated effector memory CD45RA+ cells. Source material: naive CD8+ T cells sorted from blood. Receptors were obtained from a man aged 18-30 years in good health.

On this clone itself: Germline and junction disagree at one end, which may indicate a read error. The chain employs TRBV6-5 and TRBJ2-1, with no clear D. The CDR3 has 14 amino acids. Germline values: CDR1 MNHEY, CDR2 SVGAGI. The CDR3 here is CASSRESSHNEQFF. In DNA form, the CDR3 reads TGTGCCAGCTCTCGAGAGAGCTCCCACAATGAGCAGTTCTTC.

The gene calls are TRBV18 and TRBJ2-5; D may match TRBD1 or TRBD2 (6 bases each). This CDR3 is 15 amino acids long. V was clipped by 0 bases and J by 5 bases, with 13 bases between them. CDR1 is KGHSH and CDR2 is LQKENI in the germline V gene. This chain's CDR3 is CASSPPEGGGETQYF. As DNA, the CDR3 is TGTGCCAGCTCACCACCAGAAGGGGGAGGCGAGACCCAGTACTTC.

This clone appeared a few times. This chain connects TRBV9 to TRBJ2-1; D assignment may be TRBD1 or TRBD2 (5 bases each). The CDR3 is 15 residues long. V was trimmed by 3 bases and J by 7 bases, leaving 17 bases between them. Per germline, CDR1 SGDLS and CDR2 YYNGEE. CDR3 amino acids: CASSAFSRDDNEQFF. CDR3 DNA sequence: TGTGCCAGCAGCGCGTTCTCCCGGGACGATAATGAGCAGTTCTTC.

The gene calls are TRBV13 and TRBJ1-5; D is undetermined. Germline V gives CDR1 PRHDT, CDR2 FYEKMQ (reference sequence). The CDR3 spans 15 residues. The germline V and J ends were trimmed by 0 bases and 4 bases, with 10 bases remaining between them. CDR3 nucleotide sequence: TGTGCCAGCAGCTTAGGCCGGGTTGGGAATCAGCCCCAGCATTTT. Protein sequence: CASSLGRVGNQPQHF.

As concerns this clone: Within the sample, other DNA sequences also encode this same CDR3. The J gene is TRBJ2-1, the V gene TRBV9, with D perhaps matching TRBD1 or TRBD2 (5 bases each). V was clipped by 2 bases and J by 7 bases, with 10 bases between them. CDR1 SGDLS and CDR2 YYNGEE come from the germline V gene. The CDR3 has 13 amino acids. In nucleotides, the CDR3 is TGTGCCAGCAGCGTCGGGACGATTAATGAGCAGTTCTTC. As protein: CASSVGTINEQFF.

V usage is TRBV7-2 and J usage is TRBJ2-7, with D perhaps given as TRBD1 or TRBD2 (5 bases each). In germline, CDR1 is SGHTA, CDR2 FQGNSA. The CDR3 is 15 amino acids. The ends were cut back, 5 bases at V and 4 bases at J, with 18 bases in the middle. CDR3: CASSPYGTIIYEQYF. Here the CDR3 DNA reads TGTGCCAGCAGCCCCTATGGGACCATTATTTACGAGCAGTACTTC. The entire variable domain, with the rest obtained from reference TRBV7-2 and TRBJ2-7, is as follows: GAGVSQSPSNKVTEKGKDVELRCDPISGHTALYWYRQSLGQGLEFLIYFQGNSAPDKSGLPSDRFSAERTGGSVSTLTIQRTQQEDSAVYLCASSPYGTIIYEQYFGPGTRLTVT.

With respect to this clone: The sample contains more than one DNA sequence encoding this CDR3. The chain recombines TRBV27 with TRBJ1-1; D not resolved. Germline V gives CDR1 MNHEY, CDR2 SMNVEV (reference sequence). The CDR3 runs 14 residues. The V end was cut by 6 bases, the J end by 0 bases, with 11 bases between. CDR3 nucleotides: TGTGCCAGCAGCTGGACGGGCATGAACACTGAAGCTTTCTTT. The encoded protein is CASSWTGMNTEAFF.

DNA of the CDR3: TGCGCCAGCAGCCAGGATACGGGGGGCGAGCAGTACTTC. This gives the protein CASSQDTGGEQYF. This chain uses TRBV4-3 with TRBJ2-7; 7 nucleotides line up with TRBD2. With V trimmed by 3 bases and J by 6 bases, 5 bases remained unmatched. The CDR3 totals 13 residues. In germline, CDR1 is LGHNA, CDR2 YSLEER.

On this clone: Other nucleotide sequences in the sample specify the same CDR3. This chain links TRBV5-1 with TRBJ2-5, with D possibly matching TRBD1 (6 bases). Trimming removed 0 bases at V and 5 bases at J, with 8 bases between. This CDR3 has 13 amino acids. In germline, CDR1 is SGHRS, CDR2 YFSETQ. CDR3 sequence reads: CASSLGQGETQYF. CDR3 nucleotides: TGCGCCAGCAGCTTGGGTCAGGGGGAGACCCAGTACTTC.

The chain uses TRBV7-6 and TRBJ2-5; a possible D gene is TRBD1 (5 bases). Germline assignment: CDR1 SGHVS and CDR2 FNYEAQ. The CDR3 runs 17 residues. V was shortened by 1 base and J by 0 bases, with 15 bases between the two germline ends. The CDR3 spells CASSLGVWRQNQETQYF. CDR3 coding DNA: TGTGCCAGCAGCTTAGGAGTCTGGAGACAGAACCAAGAGACCCAGTACTTC.

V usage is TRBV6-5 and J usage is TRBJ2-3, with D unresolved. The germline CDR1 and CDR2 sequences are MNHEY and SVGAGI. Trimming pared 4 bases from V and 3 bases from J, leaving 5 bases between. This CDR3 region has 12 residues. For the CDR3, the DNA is TGTGCCAGCAGTTCTCAGACAGATACGCAGTATTTT. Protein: CASSSQTDTQYF.

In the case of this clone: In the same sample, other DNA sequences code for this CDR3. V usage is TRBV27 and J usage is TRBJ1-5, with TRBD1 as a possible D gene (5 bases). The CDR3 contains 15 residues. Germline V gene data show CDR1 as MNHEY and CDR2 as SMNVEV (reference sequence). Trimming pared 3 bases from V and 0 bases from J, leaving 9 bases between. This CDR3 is CASSFGQGSNQPQHF. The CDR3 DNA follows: TGTGCCAGCAGTTTTGGCCAGGGTAGCAATCAGCCCCAGCATTTT.

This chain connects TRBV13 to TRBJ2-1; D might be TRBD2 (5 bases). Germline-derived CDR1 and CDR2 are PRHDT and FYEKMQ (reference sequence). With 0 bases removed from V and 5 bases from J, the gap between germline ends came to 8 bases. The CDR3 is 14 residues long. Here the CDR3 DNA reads TGTGCCAGCAGCTTAGGAGGTAGCGACAATGAGCAGTTCTTC. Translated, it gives CASSLGGSDNEQFF.

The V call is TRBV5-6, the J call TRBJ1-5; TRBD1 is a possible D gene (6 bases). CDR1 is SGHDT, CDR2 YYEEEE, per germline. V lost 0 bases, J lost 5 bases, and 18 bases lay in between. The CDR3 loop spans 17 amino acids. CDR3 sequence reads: CASSLGGLGALYQPQHF. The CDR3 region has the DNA TGTGCCAGCAGCTTGGGAGGGTTGGGGGCCCTGTATCAGCCCCAGCATTTT.

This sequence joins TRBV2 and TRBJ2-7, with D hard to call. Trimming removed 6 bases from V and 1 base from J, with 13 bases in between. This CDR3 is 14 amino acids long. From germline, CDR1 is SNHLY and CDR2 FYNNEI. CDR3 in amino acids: CASRPASSSYEQYF. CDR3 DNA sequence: TGTGCCAGCAGACCGGCGTCATCTTCCTACGAGCAGTACTTC.

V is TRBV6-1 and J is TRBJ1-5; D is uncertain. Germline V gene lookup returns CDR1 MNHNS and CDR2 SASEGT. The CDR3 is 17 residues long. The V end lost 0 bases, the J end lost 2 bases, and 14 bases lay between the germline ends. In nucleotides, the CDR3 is TGTGCCAGCAGTGAAGCAACCGGGTGGTTGGGCAATCAGCCCCAGCATTTT. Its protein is CASSEATGWLGNQPQHF.